This TCR beta chain was found in a study of monozygotic twins with inflammatory bowel disease. Whole-study results and caveats: Healthy co-twins exceeded IBD patients in TCRbeta diversity as measured by inverse Simpson.

Eight reactions per sample, run separately, yielded cDNA. UMIs containing a 6-nucleotide sample barcode were added via template switching. TCRdb re-called the 5' RACE reads and catalogs CDR3 proteins one per entry, DNA excluded. The ten most abundant clones cover approximately 2.4% of a sample with more than 350,000 distinct CDR3 sequences. A remark on this clonotype: Its specificity is not known.

CDR1 is MNHEY, CDR2 SVGAGI, per germline. The CDR3 contains 15 residues. The sequencing sample was made of blood. The receptor comes from a human donor with ulcerative colitis or Crohn's disease, or a healthy co-twin of an affected twin (not recorded which). The chain is built from TRBV6-5 and TRBJ1-5; TCRdb's assignment of TRBD1 cannot be checked, as there is no DNA. This CDR3 reads CASSYTGTGNQPQHF.